A selection of T cell receptor beta chains follows, all from one sample in a study of vaccination effects on CD4 cells after COVID-19. The data were produced by immunoSEQ multiplex PCR, yet TCRdb's version contains in-frame clones alone and is incomplete. The sample gives some 29,000 clones, over 55% of which show up once; about 8.4% is in the top ten. Their specific antigens are unknown. Sequenced here: CD4+ T cells from PBMCs cultured with SARS-CoV-2 spike peptides, sampled after COVID-19 vaccination. These receptors were taken from a human donor who received a COVID-19 vaccine. Each CDR3 is given with its conserved first and last residue. A D gene is named only where the DNA matches it firmly. Not all rows give a size; the values are once, few, many and, for expanded clones, a class.

>15|.|TRBJ1-4|TRBV6-5|.
CASKPSEGNNEKLFF
TGTGCCAGCAAACCCTCAGAAGGAAACAATGAAAAACTGTTTTTT
>13|.|TRBJ2-5|TRBV10-1|TRBD1
CASSFKGAETQYF
TGCGCCAGCAGTTTCAAGGGGGCTGAGACCCAGTACTTC
>15|.|TRBJ1-1|TRBV28|.
CASSLGGVGNTEAFF
TGTGCCAGCAGTTTAGGGGGCGTTGGGAACACTGAAGCTTTCTTT
>18|few|TRBJ2-3|TRBV12-5|TRBD2
CASGLVRDSGRSTDTQYF
TGTGCTAGTGGTTTGGTACGGGATAGCGGGAGGTCCACAGATACGCAGTATTTT
>13|.|TRBJ1-1|TRBV6-1|.
CASSDRSNTEAFF
TGTGCCAGCAGTGATCGGTCTAACACTGAAGCTTTCTTT
>15|.|TRBJ1-1|TRBV18|TRBD1
CASSPVGTGWTEAFF
TGTGCCAGCTCACCAGTTGGGACAGGGTGGACTGAAGCTTTCTTT
>14|few|TRBJ1-5|TRBV7-9|.
CASSSGANNQPQHF
TGTGCCAGCAGCTCCGGGGCCAACAATCAGCCCCAGCATTTT
>11|.|TRBJ2-1|TRBV7-9|.
CASSKSNEQFF
TGTGCCAGCAGCAAGAGCAATGAGCAGTTCTTC
>15|.|TRBJ1-4|TRBV6-5|.
CASSYSGRVNEKLFF
TGTGCCAGCAGTTACTCGGGCAGGGTAAATGAAAAACTGTTTTTT
>14|once|TRBJ2-1|TRBV6-6|.
CASFAPQRGNEQFF
TGTGCCAGCTTCGCGCCCCAACGGGGCAATGAGCAGTTCTTC
>14|.|TRBJ2-5|TRBV5-1|.
CASTGGGVQETQYF
TGCGCCAGCACCGGGGGTGGGGTCCAAGAGACCCAGTACTTC
>14|.|TRBJ1-1|TRBV9|.
CASSPRTLNTEAFF
TGTGCCAGCAGCCCGAGGACTCTAAACACTGAAGCTTTCTTT
>15|.|TRBJ2-1|TRBV11-2|TRBD1
CASSSQDRAYNEQFF
TGTGCCAGCAGCTCCCAGGACAGGGCCTACAATGAGCAGTTCTTC
>17|.|TRBJ1-6|TRBV4-1|TRBD1
CASSHPLRDRGHSPLHF
TGCGCCAGCAGCCATCCCCTACGGGACAGGGGGCATTCACCCCTCCACTTT
>14|.|TRBJ2-1|TRBV5-1|.
CASTLGGGVDEQFF
TGCGCCAGCACTCTCGGGGGAGGAGTCGATGAGCAGTTCTTC
>15|.|TRBJ1-4|TRBV3-1/TRBV3-2|.
CASSQDAGMGEKLFF
TGTGCCAGCAGCCAAGACGCAGGGATGGGTGAAAAACTGTTTTTT
>18|once|TRBJ2-7|TRBV10-2|.
CASSEFGPVIRDNYEQYF
TGCGCCAGCAGTGAGTTCGGTCCGGTGATTCGGGACAACTACGAGCAGTACTTC
>14|medium-sized|TRBJ1-1|TRBV18|TRBD1
CASSAGTGFVEAFF
TGTGCCAGCTCTGCCGGGACAGGGTTTGTTGAAGCTTTCTTT
>15|.|TRBJ1-1|TRBV9|.
CASSSRKHLNTEAFF
TGTGCCAGCAGTAGTAGGAAACATTTGAACACTGAAGCTTTCTTT
>13|.|TRBJ2-5|TRBV12-3/TRBV12-4|TRBD2
CASSFGGQETQYF
TGTGCCAGCAGTTTCGGGGGGCAAGAGACCCAGTACTTC
>13|.|TRBJ2-7|TRBV6-5|.
CASRAGVSYEQYF
TGTGCCAGCAGGGCAGGGGTCTCCTACGAGCAGTACTTC
>16|few|TRBJ1-3|TRBV2|TRBD1
CASSGQGTASGNTIYF
TGTGCCAGCAGTGGACAGGGTACGGCATCTGGAAACACCATATATTTT
>16|.|TRBJ1-2|TRBV9|.
CASSVGIRGANYGYTF
TGTGCCAGCAGCGTAGGAATAAGGGGAGCTAACTATGGCTACACCTTC
>13|.|TRBJ2-7|TRBV2|.
CASSEDHGYEQYF
TGTGCCAGCAGTGAGGATCACGGCTACGAGCAGTACTTC
>16|.|TRBJ1-6|TRBV27|.
CASSRVTGSTNSPLHF
TGTGCCAGCAGTCGAGTAACAGGTTCTACTAATTCACCCCTCCACTTT
>16|.|TRBJ2-2|TRBV7-9|.
CASSLGLGQSTGELFF
TGTGCCAGCAGCTTAGGTCTCGGGCAGAGCACCGGGGAGCTGTTTTTT
>18|.|TRBJ2-2|TRBV11-3|.
CASSLDQGGSAHTGELFF
TGTGCCAGCAGCTTAGATCAAGGCGGCAGCGCCCACACCGGGGAGCTGTTTTTT
>14|.|TRBJ2-2|TRBV2|TRBD1
CASRDRENTGELFF
TGTGCCAGCAGGGACAGGGAAAACACCGGGGAGCTGTTTTTT
>15|once|TRBJ2-2|TRBV7-9|.
CASSLFMGNTGELFF
TGTGCCAGCAGCTTATTTATGGGAAACACCGGGGAGCTGTTTTTT
>14|once|TRBJ1-2|TRBV5-1|.
CASSLGSLRDGYTF
TGCGCCAGCAGCTTAGGCAGCCTGAGAGACGGCTACACCTTC
>15|.|TRBJ1-5|TRBV7-8|.
CASSPTRISNQPQHF
TGTGCCAGCAGCCCCACGAGAATTAGCAATCAGCCCCAGCATTTT
>16|few|TRBJ1-3|TRBV3-1/TRBV3-2|.
CASSQVARVAGNTIYF
TGTGCCAGCAGCCAAGTGGCAAGGGTCGCTGGAAACACCATATATTTT
>13|.|TRBJ2-3|TRBV6-1|.
CASSETITDTQYF
TGTGCCAGCAGTGAAACAATCACAGATACGCAGTATTTT
>15|.|TRBJ2-1|TRBV5-8|TRBD2
CASSLRSGRVNEQFF
TGTGCCAGCAGCTTAAGGAGCGGGAGGGTTAATGAGCAGTTCTTC
>14|.|TRBJ1-6|TRBV7-9|.
CASSLLGGGSPLHF
TGTGCCAGCAGCTTATTGGGGGGCGGTTCACCCCTCCACTTT
>15|.|TRBJ1-1|TRBV11-2|.
CASSRPGQGDTEAFF
TGTGCCAGCAGCCGACCCGGGCAGGGTGACACTGAAGCTTTCTTT
>13|.|TRBJ2-1|TRBV10-2|TRBD2
CASSIRDYYEQFF
TGCGCCAGCAGTATTCGGGACTACTATGAGCAGTTCTTC
>14|.|TRBJ2-3|TRBV10-3|TRBD1
CATVSRGQTDTQYF
TGTGCCACTGTGTCCAGGGGGCAGACAGATACGCAGTATTTT
>15|.|TRBJ2-7|TRBV18|.
CASSPPGLAGSEQYF
TGTGCCAGCTCACCTCCGGGCCTGGCGGGGTCCGAGCAGTACTTC
>14|once|TRBJ1-5|TRBV6-5|.
CASSYEFGRQPQHF
TGTGCCAGCAGTTACGAGTTCGGCCGGCAGCCCCAGCATTTT
>15|.|TRBJ2-1|TRBV19|TRBD2
CASSSWTSAEYEQFF
TGTGCCAGTAGTTCTTGGACTAGCGCCGAATATGAGCAGTTCTTC
>19|.|TRBJ1-2|TRBV11-2|.
CASSLDGQGTGFTNYGYTF
TGTGCCAGCAGCTTAGATGGCCAGGGGACGGGTTTTACTAACTATGGCTACACCTTC
>14|few|TRBJ1-1|TRBV14|.
CASSQVAGNTEAFF
TGTGCCAGCAGCCAAGTTGCAGGAAACACTGAAGCTTTCTTT
>16|once|TRBJ2-1|TRBV7-9|.
CASSGWTGYSYNEQFF
TGTGCCAGCAGCGGGTGGACTGGTTATTCCTACAATGAGCAGTTCTTC